This TCR beta chain was recovered during a study of CD8+ T cells in alopecia areata. RNA was isolated and reverse transcribed to cDNA, the sequencing template. This table comes from immunoSEQ multiplex PCR, and its TCRdb copy is limited to in-frame clones, with some not included. The sample includes 98,000 or so clones, 55% to 60% of them seen just once. The CDR3 extends over 13 amino acids. The V end lost 6 bases, the J end lost 3 bases, and 15 bases lay between the germline ends. Looked up from germline, CDR1 is SQVTM and CDR2 is ANQGSEA. This clone was found a few times. Material for sequencing was NKG2D-low CD8+ T cells sorted from blood. This TCR was sampled from a human donor with alopecia areata. The gene calls are TRBV29-1 and TRBJ2-7; D remains ambiguous. The CDR3: CSVVTLESYEQYF. DNA for the CDR3: TGCAGCGTAGTTACCCTAGAGAGCTACGAGCAGTACTTC.